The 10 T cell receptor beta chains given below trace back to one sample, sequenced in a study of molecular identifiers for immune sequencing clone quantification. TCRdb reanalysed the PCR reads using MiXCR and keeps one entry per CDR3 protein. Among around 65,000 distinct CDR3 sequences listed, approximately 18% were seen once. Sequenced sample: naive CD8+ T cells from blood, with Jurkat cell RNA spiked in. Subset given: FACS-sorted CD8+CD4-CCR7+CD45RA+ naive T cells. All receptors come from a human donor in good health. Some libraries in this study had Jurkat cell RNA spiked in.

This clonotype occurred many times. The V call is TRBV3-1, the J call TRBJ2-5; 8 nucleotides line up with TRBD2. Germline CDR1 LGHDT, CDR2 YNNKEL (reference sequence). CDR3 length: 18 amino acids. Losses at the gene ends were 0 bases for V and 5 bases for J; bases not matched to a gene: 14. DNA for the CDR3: TGTGCCAGCAGCCAAGACACGGGAGGGCCTCGTCGCCTCGAGACCCAGTACTTC. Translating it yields CASSQDTGGPRRLETQYF.

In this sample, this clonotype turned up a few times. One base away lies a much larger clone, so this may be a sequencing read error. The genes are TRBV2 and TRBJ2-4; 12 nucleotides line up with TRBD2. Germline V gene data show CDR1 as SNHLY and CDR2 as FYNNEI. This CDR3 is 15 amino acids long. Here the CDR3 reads CVSSEWTSGKDIQYF. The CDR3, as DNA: TGTGTCAGCAGTGAATGGACTAGCGGGAAAGACATTCAGTACTTC.

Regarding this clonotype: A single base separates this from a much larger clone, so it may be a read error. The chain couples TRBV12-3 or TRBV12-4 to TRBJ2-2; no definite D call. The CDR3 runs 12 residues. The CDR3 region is CASSRNTRELFF. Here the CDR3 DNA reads TGTGCCAGCAGTCGGAACACCCGGGAGCTGTTTTTT.

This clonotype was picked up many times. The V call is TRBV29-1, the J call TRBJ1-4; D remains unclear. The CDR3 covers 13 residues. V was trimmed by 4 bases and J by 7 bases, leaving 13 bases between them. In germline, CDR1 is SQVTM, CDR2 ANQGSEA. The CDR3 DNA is TGCAGCGTTGTTTGGGCGCTAAGTGAAAAACTGTTTTTT. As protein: CSVVWALSEKLFF.

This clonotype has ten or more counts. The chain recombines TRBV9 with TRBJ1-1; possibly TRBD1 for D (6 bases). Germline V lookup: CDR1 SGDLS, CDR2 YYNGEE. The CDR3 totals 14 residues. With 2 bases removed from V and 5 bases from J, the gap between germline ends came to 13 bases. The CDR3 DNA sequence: TGTGCCAGCAGCGTCGGGGGGCGGGGTACTGAAGCTTTCTTT. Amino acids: CASSVGGRGTEAFF.

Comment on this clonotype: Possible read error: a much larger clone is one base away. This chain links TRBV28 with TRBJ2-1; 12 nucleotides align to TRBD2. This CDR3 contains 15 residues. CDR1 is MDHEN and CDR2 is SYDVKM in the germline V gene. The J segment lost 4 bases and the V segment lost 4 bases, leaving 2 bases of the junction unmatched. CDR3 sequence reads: CASSWTSGNYNEQFF. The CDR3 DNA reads TGTGCCAGCAGTTGGACTAGCGGGAATTACAATGAGCAGTTCTTC.

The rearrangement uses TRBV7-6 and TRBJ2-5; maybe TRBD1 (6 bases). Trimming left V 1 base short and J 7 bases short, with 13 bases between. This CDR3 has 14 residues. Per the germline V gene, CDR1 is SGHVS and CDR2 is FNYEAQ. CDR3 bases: TGTGCCAGCAGCTTAGACAGGGTTAGAGGGACCCAGTACTTC. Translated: CASSLDRVRGTQYF.

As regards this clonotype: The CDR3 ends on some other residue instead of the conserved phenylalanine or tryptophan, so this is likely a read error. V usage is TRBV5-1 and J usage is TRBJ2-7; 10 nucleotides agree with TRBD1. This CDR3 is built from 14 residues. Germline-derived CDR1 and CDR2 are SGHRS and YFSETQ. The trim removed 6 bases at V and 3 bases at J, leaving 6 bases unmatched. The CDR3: CASKPGQGIYEQYY. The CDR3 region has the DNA TGCGCCAGCAAACCGGGACAGGGGATCTACGAGCAGTACTAC.

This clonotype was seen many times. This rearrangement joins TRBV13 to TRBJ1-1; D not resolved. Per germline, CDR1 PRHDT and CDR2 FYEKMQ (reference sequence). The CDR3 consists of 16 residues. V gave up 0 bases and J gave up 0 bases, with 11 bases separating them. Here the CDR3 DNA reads TGTGCCAGCAGCTTAGGGGGAAGGAGCATGAACACTGAAGCTTTCTTT. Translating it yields CASSLGGRSMNTEAFF.

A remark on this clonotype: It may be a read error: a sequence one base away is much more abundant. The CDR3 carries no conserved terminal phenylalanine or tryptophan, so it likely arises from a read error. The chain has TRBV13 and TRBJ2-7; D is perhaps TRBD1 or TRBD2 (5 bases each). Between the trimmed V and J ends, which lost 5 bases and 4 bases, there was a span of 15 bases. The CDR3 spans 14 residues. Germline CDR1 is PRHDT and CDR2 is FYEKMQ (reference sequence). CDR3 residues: CASSPRDEGYEQYL. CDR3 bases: TGTGCCAGCAGCCCCCGGGACGAGGGGTACGAGCAGTACCTC.